The 5 T cell receptor beta chains below come from one sample, sequenced in a study of control samples from healthy donors and cancer patients. TCRdb keeps only in-frame clones here, not all; method: immunoSEQ multiplex PCR. The sample records 50,000 to 65,000 clones, 75% to 95% being singletons. Source material: PBMCs. These receptors all come from a man between 25 and 39 years old with colorectal cancer.

This CDR3 reads CASSQDFEGAGTEAFF. The CDR3 DNA is TGTGCCAGCAGCCAAGATTTCGAAGGGGCGGGCACTGAAGCTTTCTTT. V and J are TRBV4-2 and TRBJ1-1, with D perhaps TRBD1 (5 bases). The germline gives CDR1 LGHNA, CDR2 YNFKEQ. V was cut by 0 bases and J by 4 bases, with 15 bases left in between. This CDR3 has 16 amino acids.

The rearrangement joins TRBV24-1 to TRBJ1-2; D gene ambiguous. Trimming cost V 0 bases and J 8 bases, with 12 bases left between them. The CDR3 spans 14 residues. Germline CDR1 and CDR2: KGHDR and SFDVKD. The CDR3: CATSDLQREGGYTF. As DNA, the CDR3 is TGTGCCACCAGTGATTTGCAACGGGAGGGCGGCTACACCTTC.

V is TRBV27 and J is TRBJ2-1; 7 nucleotides line up with TRBD2. V shed 4 bases and J 0 bases; nucleotides not matched to a gene: 3. Germline CDR1 is MNHEY and CDR2 is SMNVEV (reference sequence). The CDR3 contains 15 residues. CDR3 nucleotide sequence: TGTGCCAGCAGTTGGGGCGGGAGCTCCTACAATGAGCAGTTCTTC. Translation: CASSWGGSSYNEQFF.

This sequence joins TRBV19 and TRBJ1-5, with 7 nucleotides matching TRBD1. The ends lost 1 base at V and 6 bases at J; junction bases unmatched: 3. The CDR3 contains 14 residues. Germline values: CDR1 LNHDA, CDR2 SQIVND (reference sequence). This chain's CDR3 is CASSIGAGGQPQHF. CDR3 DNA: TGTGCCAGTAGTATAGGAGCAGGGGGTCAGCCCCAGCATTTT.

The rearrangement uses TRBV4-2 and TRBJ2-7; the match to TRBD2 covers 7 bases. Germline trimming cut 2 bases from V and 4 bases from J; bases unmatched to any gene: 5. The germline V gene has CDR1 LGHNA and CDR2 YNFKEQ. CDR3 length equals 14 residues. CDR3 protein: CASSQLGRDYEQYF. Here the CDR3 DNA reads TGTGCCAGCAGCCAACTTGGGAGGGATTACGAGCAGTACTTC.